This T cell receptor beta chain was documented in a study of CD8+ T cells in alopecia areata. Germline CDR1 reads MNHNS; CDR2 reads SASEGT. Trimming shortened V by 3 bases and J by 4 bases, and 10 bases separated the two germline ends. CDR3 size: 14 residues. As to treatment: oral pan-JAK inhibitor, 5-10 mg twice daily. The sequencing template was cDNA reverse transcribed from extracted RNA. Libraries were prepared by immunoSEQ multiplex PCR; TCRdb keeps only in-frame clonotypes and omits some of them. The profile shows approximately 180,000 clones, more than 50% of them singletons. This clonotype was sampled from a human donor with alopecia areata. The input for sequencing was CD4+ T cells sorted from blood, taken at week 24, from a patient treated with tofacitinib. The chain links TRBV6-1 to TRBJ1-5; perhaps TRBD1 as D (5 bases). The CDR3 loop is CASSERQGNQPQHF. For the CDR3, the DNA is TGTGCCAGCAGTGAGAGGCAGGGAAATCAGCCCCAGCATTTT.